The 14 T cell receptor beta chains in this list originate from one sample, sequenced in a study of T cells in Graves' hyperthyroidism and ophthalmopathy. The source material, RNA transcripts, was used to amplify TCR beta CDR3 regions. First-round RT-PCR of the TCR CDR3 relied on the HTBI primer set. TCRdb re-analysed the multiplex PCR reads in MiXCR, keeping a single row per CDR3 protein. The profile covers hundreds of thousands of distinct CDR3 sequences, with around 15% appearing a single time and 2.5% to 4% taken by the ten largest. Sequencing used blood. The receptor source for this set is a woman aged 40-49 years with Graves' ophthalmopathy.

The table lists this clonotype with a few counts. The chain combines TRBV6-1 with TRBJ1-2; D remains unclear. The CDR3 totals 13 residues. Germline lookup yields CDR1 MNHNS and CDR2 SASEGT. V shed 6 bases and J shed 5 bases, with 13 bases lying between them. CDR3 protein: CASSQRDGYGYTF. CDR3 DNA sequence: TGTGCCAGCAGCCAACGCGACGGGTATGGCTACACCTTC.

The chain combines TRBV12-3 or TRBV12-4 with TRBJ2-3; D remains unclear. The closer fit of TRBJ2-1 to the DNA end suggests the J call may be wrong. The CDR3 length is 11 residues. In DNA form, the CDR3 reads TGTGCCAGCAGTCGCTCCTTCGAGCAGTTCTTC. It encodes CASSRSFEQFF.

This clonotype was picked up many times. CDR3 protein: CASRLPQGAGNSPLHF. The CDR3 DNA sequence: TGTGCCAGCAGGTTACCCCAGGGGGCGGGGAATTCACCCCTCCACTTT. The V call is TRBV12-3 or TRBV12-4, the J call TRBJ1-6; 8 nucleotides match TRBD1. V dropped 6 bases and J dropped 7; count of bases not matched to a gene: 11. This CDR3 region has 16 residues.

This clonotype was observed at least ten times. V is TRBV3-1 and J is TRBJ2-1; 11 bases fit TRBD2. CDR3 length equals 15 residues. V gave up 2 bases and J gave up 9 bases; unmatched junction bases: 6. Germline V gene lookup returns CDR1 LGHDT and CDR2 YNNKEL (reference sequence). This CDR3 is CASSQTSGSGIEQFF. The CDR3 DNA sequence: TGTGCCAGCAGCCAAACTAGCGGGAGTGGTATTGAGCAGTTCTTC.

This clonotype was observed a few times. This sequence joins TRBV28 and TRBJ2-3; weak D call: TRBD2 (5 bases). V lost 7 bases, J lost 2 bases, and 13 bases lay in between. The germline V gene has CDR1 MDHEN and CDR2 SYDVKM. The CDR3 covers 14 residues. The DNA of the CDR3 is TGTGCCAGCACTAGGGCGGGTTCCACAGATACGCAGTATTTT. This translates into CASTRAGSTDTQYF.

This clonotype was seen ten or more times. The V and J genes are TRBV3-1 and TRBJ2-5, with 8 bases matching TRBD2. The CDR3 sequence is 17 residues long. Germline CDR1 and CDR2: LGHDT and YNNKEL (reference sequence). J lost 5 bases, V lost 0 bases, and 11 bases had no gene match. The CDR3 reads CASSQDWTGGAKETQYF. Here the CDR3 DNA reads TGTGCCAGCAGCCAAGATTGGACGGGAGGGGCGAAGGAGACCCAGTACTTC.

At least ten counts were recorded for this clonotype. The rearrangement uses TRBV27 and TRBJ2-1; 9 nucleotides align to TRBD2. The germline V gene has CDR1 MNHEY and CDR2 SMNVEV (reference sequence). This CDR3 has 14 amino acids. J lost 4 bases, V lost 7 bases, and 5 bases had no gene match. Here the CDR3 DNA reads TGTGCCAGCACCCGCGGGAGGGAGTACAATGAGCAGTTCTTC. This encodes CASTRGREYNEQFF.

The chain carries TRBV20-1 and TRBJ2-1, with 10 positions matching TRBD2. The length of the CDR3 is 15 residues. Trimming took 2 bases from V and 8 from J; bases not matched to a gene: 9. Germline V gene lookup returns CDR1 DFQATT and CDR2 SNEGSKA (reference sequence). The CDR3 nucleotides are TGCAGTGCTAGACACAGCGGGAGGGCCGGCGATGAGCAGTTCTTC. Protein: CSARHSGRAGDEQFF.

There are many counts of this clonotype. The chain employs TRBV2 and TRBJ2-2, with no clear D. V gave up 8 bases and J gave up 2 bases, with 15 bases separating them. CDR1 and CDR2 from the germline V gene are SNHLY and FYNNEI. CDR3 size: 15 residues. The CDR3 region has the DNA TGTGCCAGCTGTCTTAATGGATTAAACACCGGGGAGCTGTTTTTT. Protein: CASCLNGLNTGELFF. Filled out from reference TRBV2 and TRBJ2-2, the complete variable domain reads EPEVTQTPSHQVTQMGQEVILRCVPISNHLYFYWYRQILGQKVEFLVSFYNNEISEKSEIFDDQFSVERPDGSNFTLKIRSTKLEDSAMYFCASCLNGLNTGELFFGEGSRLTVL.

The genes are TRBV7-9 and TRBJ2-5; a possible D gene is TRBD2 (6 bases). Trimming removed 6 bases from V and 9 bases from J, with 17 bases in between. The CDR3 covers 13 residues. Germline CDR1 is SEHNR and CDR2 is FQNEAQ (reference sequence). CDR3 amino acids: CASRGTRQGSQYF. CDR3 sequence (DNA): TGTGCCAGCAGGGGGACTCGGCAGGGATCCCAGTACTTC.

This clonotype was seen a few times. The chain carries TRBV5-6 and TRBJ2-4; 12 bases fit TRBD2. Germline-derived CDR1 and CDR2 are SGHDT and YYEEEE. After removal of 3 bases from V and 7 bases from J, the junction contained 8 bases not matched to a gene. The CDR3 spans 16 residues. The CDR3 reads CASSSKRLAGVNIQYF. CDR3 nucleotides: TGTGCCAGCAGCTCGAAAAGACTAGCGGGGGTGAACATTCAGTACTTC.

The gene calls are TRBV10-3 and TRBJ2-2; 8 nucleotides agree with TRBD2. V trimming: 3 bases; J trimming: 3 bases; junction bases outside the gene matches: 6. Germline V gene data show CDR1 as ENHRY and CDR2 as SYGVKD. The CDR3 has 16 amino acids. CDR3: CAISESTSGDTGELFF. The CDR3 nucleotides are TGTGCCATCAGTGAAAGCACTAGCGGTGACACCGGGGAGCTGTTTTTT.

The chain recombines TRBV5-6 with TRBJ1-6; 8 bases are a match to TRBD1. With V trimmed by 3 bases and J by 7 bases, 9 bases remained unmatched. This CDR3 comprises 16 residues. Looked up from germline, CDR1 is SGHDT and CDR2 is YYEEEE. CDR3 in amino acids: CASSSFNRGTNSPLHF. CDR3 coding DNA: TGTGCCAGCAGCTCCTTTAACAGGGGGACAAATTCACCCCTCCACTTT. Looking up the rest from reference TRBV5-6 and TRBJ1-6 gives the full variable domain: DAGVTQSPTHLIKTRGQQVTLRCSPKSGHDTVSWYQQALGQGPQFIFQYYEEEERQRGNFPDRFSGHQFPNYSSELNVNALLLGDSALYLCASSSFNRGTNSPLHFGNGTRLTVT.

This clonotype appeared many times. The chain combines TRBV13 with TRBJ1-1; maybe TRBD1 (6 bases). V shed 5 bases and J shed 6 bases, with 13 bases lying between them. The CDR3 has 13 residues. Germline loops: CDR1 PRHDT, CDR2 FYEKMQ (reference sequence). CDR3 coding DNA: TGTGCCAGCAGCCGGACAGACGTCGCTGAAGCTTTCTTT. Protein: CASSRTDVAEAFF.